The 6 T cell receptor beta chains reported below all come from one sample, sequenced in a study of blood T cell repertoires in COVID-19 (TCRdb year 2020). Libraries were prepared through the immunoSEQ multiplex PCR assay. TCRdb stores this immuneACCESS table with in-frame sequences only. Part of the clones is absent; in the studies checked, under half of the shortfall reflects unresolved V genes, and no reason is known for the rest. In this sample the table shows about 200,000 clones, around 90% of which occur a single time. Around 6.9% of the sample is taken by the ten largest. The sample taken for sequencing was peripheral blood. The receptors shown here come from a man aged 55-75 years who had recovered from COVID-19.

V usage is TRBV28 and J usage is TRBJ1-1, with D hard to call. The CDR3 consists of 13 residues. Trimming cost V 6 bases and J 3 bases, with 11 bases left between them. Germline CDR1 reads MDHEN; CDR2 reads SYDVKM. The DNA of the CDR3 is TGTGCCAGCAGCCGCAGGCCTTACACTGAAGCTTTCTTT. This codes for CASSRRPYTEAFF.

This chain connects TRBV12-3 or TRBV12-4 to TRBJ1-2, with 10 bases matching TRBD1. Trimming took 6 bases from V and 13 from J; bases not matched to a gene: 5. The CDR3 contains 11 residues. The CDR3 region has the DNA TGTGCCAGCAGACAGACAGGGGGCGTCACCTTC. The encoded protein is CASRQTGGVTF.

This chain links TRBV6-5 with TRBJ2-7, with 7 bases that match TRBD1. After removal of 10 bases from V and 6 bases from J, the junction contained 6 bases not matched to a gene. The germline gives CDR1 MNHEY, CDR2 SVGAGI. The CDR3 is made up of 11 amino acids. The chain's CDR3 is CATNRGPEQYF. In DNA, the CDR3 is TGTGCCACCAACAGGGGCCCCGAGCAGTACTTC.

CDR3 sequence: CASSLERTDVKNIQYF. The CDR3 DNA reads TGCGCCAGCAGCTTGGAGAGGACAGACGTTAAAAACATTCAGTACTTC. The J gene is TRBJ2-4, the V gene TRBV5-1; maybe TRBD1 (6 bases). Looked up from germline, CDR1 is SGHRS and CDR2 is YFSETQ. The CDR3 extends over 16 amino acids. Deletions cut 0 bases from V and 4 bases from J, with 14 bases between.

The genes are TRBV5-8 and TRBJ1-5, with 8 positions matching TRBD1. Losses at the gene ends were 1 base for V and 6 bases for J; bases not matched to a gene: 6. Germline CDR1 SGHTS, CDR2 YDEGEE. The CDR3 length is 15 residues. CDR3 coding DNA: TGTGCCAGCAGCTTGTCAGGGGGCACGGGTCAGCCCCAGCATTTT. Translation gives CASSLSGGTGQPQHF.

The chain combines TRBV28 with TRBJ2-5; maybe TRBD2 (5 bases). V lost 3 bases, J lost 3 bases, and 11 bases lay in between. CDR3 length: 14 residues. Germline CDR1 reads MDHEN; CDR2 reads SYDVKM. In DNA form, the CDR3 reads TGTGCCAGCAGTTTCGCGGACGGGAAAGAGACCCAGTACTTC. This encodes CASSFADGKETQYF. The complete variable domain, with remaining parts taken from reference TRBV28 and TRBJ2-5, reads DVKVTQSSRYLVKRTGEKVFLECVQDMDHENMFWYRQDPGLGLRLIYFSYDVKMKEKGDIPEGYSVSREKKERFSLILESASTNQTSMYLCASSFADGKETQYFGPGTRLLVL.